This entry is about one TCR beta chain. No cognate antigen has been identified for it. No base qualities exist here, and no much larger clone lies one base off it. The data stem from a study of T-cell memory formation after mild COVID-19 (dated by TCRdb to about 2021). Regarding the complete study: Most TCR sequence clusters were specific to one of the two donors. T-cell clones expanding and contracting after mild COVID-19 in two donors were tracked by longitudinal TCRalpha and TCRbeta repertoire sequencing. Two young, previously healthy adult volunteers made up the cohort, one male and one female. Summary of the overall study and its limitations: From day 15 to 85, contracting clones showed balanced CD4/CD8 phenotypes, whereas a second wave of clones that expanded from day 15 to 37 leaned towards CD4+. Some responding clones were found in pre-infection memory, which suggests that pre-existing cross-reactive memory T cells took part in the SARS-CoV-2 response. Only a couple of mild cases were covered by the study, and larger cohorts that include severe cases with pre-infection samples were considered necessary. SARS-CoV-2 specificity was not confirmed for the second-wave clones peaking on day 37. Contracting CD4+ clones appeared mostly in the CM and EM memory subsets, whereas CD8+ clones were enriched in EMRA.

CDR1 and CDR2 are read off the germline V gene as MGHRA and YSYEKL. The CDR3 numbers 17 residues from cysteine through phenylalanine. CDR3 DNA is the only sequence kept; it has 51 bases, read in frame from the first base. The V end loses 3 bases and the J end loses 0 bases, and a stretch of 12 bases separates them. PBMCs were isolated by Ficoll-Paque density gradient centrifugation. Reads for this sample came from an Illumina NovaSeq 6000. cDNA libraries for TCRalpha and TCRbeta were prepared by 5'RACE using constant-segment primers, with sample barcodes and unique molecular identifiers added. Trizol reagent was used to extract RNA from every sample. Libraries were amplified in two PCR steps, with a second sample barcode and Illumina TruSeq adapters added in the second step. The libraries were sequenced on an Illumina NovaSeq using 2 x 150 bp paired-end reads. On the authors' methods: Demultiplexing of reads and collapsing into UMI-guided consensus sequences were performed with migec v1.2.7. Using mixcr v2.1.11, UMI consensuses were aligned to TRA and TRB V and J templates and then assembled into clonotypes. A clonotype was counted as expanded or contracted only if both edgeR and NoisET called the change significant, with noise models trained on biological replicates. For edgeR calls, the thresholds were a false discovery rate-adjusted p below 0.01 and a log2 fold-change of 1. PCA with hierarchical clustering of max-normalized trajectories of the 1000 most abundant clonotypes was used as exploratory dynamics analysis. Separately sequenced CD4+ and CD8+ repertoires were used to assign a CD4 or CD8 phenotype to each responding clone. The public reads were reprocessed in TCRdb via fastp at Q25 and MiXCR, keeping in-frame beta chains. Each CDR3 protein gets just one entry, which takes the most common genes and DNA from the rows behind it. The V and J calls were not made by the authors but by TCRdb's processing. The sample profile shows approximately 210,000 distinct CDR3 sequences; 25% to 35% of them were found once. Clones ranked in the top ten supply approximately 10% of the sample.

The sequence joins TRBV4-1 to TRBJ2-6; TRBD1 is a possible D gene, resting on 5 matching bases. The sequencing input was PBMCs or a T cell subset sorted from them (not recorded which). This TCR was recovered from an adult woman who had mild COVID-19 (a few samples of this study predate the infection). The sample titles of this study are shuffled in the database, so cell type and time point are left out; the donor was told from shared clones. For the CDR3, the sequence is CASSQGQVYSGANVLTF. The DNA sequence follows: TGCGCCAGCAGCCAGGGGCAAGTATACTCTGGGGCCAACGTCCTGACTTTC.